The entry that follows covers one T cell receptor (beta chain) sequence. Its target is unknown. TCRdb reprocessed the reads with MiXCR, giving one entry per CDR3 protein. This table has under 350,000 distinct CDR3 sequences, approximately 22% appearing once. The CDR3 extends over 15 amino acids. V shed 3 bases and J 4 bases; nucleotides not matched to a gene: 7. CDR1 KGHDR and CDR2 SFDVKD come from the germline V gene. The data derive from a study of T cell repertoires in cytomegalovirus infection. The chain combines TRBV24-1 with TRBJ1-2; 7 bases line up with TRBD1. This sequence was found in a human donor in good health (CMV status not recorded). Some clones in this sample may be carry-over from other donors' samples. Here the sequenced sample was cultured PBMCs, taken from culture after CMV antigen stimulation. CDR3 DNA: TGTGCCACCAGTGATCCCTCACAGGGGAGCTATGGCTACACCTTC. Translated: CATSDPSQGSYGYTF.